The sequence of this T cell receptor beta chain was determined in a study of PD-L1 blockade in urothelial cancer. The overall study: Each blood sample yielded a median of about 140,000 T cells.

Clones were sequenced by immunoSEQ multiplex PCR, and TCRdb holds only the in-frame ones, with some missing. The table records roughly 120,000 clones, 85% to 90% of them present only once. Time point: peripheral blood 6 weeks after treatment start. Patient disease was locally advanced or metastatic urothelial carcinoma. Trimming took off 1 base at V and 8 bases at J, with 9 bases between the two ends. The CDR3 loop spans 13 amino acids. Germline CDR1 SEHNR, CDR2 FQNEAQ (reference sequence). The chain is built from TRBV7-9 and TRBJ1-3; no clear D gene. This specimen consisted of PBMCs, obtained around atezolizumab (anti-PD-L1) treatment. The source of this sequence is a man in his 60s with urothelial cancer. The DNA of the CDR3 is TGTGCCAGCAGCTTAGTTTTGCGGGACACCATATATTTT. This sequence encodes CASSLVLRDTIYF.